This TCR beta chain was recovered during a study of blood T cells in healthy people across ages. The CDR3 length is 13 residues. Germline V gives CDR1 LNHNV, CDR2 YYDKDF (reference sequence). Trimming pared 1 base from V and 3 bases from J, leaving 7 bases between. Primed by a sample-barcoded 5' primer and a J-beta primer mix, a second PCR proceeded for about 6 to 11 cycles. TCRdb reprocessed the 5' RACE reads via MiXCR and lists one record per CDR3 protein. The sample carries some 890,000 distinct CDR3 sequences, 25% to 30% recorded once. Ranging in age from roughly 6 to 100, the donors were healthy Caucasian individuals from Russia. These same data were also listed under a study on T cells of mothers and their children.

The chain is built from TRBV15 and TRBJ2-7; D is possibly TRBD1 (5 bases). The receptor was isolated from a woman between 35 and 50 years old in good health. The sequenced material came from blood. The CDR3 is CATSRGQNYEQYV. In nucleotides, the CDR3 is TGTGCCACCAGCAGAGGACAGAACTACGAGCAGTACGTC.